This TCR beta chain is drawn from a study of shared clonotypes between healthy human individuals. Whole-study context: Three CD4 naive, three CD4 memory, two CD8 naive and one CD8 memory plate were used per donor. Overall study findings and caveats: Non-shared clonotypes had lower generation probabilities than clonotypes shared by all four sorted-subset donors.

Losses at the gene ends were 0 bases for V and 0 bases for J; bases not matched to a gene: 7. Germline values: CDR1 LGHNA, CDR2 YSLEER. The CDR3 has 20 amino acids. Original handling: Because ImmunoSEQ provided only junction sequences with no quality scores, the filtering differed. Method: immunoSEQ multiplex PCR; TCRdb's copy keeps in-frame clones and lacks some. Clone size and the V and J calls come from that table; the DNA yielded D and trimming. The table records roughly 2.1 million clones, 93% of them present only once. A remark on this clone: Its antigen is not identified.

CD45RO-negative cells were positively selected for CCR7, leaving out terminally differentiated effector memory CD45RA+ cells. Everyone who donated was a Caucasian adult who lived in Nashville, Tennessee. The source is a man younger than 30 in good health. Some clones in this sample may be carry-over from other donors' samples. The sample taken for sequencing was naive CD8+ T cells from PBMCs. The V gene is TRBV4-3, the J gene TRBJ2-2; 13 nucleotides align to TRBD2. The DNA for the CDR3 is TGCGCCAGCAGCCAAGATATTAGACTAGCGGGAGGTGCGAACACCGGGGAGCTGTTTTTT. It codes for CASSQDIRLAGGANTGELFF.